A single sample is the source of the 23 T cell receptor beta chains below, sequenced in a study of blood T cell repertoires in COVID-19. Assay used: immunoSEQ multiplex PCR; TCRdb lists only in-frame clones, some missing. The sample consists of around 200,000 clones, about 85% of them appearing once. Material for sequencing was peripheral blood. These receptors came from a woman older than 75 with acute or convalescent COVID-19.

The chain has TRBV29-1 and TRBJ1-2; 12 bases are shared with TRBD1. Trimming removed 4 bases from V and 4 bases from J; junction bases left unmatched: 10. This CDR3 is built from 16 residues. Germline CDR1 is SQVTM and CDR2 is ANQGSEA. CDR3 bases: TGCAGCGTTGTAGGGGGGACAGGGGGCAAGTTCTATGGCTACACCTTC. Its translation: CSVVGGTGGKFYGYTF. The entire variable domain, with the rest obtained from reference TRBV29-1 and TRBJ1-2, is as follows: SAVISQKPSRDICQRGTSLTIQCQVDSQVTMMFWYRQQPGQSLTLIATANQGSEATYESGFVIDKFPISRPNLTFSTLTVSNMSPEDSSIYLCSVVGGTGGKFYGYTFGSGTRLTVV.

The CDR3 DNA reads TGTGCCAGCAGCCCAGGACAGGGGACGCAGTATTTT. The encoded protein is CASSPGQGTQYF. This chain uses TRBV7-3 with TRBJ2-3; 9 bases agree with TRBD1. The germline CDR1 and CDR2 sequences are SGHTA and FQGTGA. V lost 5 bases and J lost 9; bases outside the gene matches: 3. This CDR3 contains 12 residues.

The gene calls are TRBV19 and TRBJ1-5; TRBD1 agrees at 8 bases. Trimming removed 0 bases from V and 3 bases from J; junction bases left unmatched: 7. The CDR3 runs 17 residues. CDR1 is LNHDA and CDR2 is SQIVND in the germline V gene (reference sequence). The CDR3 coding sequence is TGTGCCAGTAGTATAGATATCAGGGGGCGAGACAATCAGCCCCAGCATTTT. Its translation: CASSIDIRGRDNQPQHF. The whole variable domain, remainder taken from reference TRBV19 and TRBJ1-5, is DGGITQSPKYLFRKEGQNVTLSCEQNLNHDAMYWYRQDPGQGLRLIYYSQIVNDFQKGDIAEGYSVSREKKESFPLTVTSAQKNPTAFYLCASSIDIRGRDNQPQHFGDGTRLSIL.

V gene TRBV19 combines with J gene TRBJ1-2, with a possible D match to TRBD1 (5 bases). V lost 6 bases and J lost 2, with 16 bases in between. CDR3 size: 15 residues. Per germline, CDR1 LNHDA and CDR2 SQIVND (reference sequence). In DNA, the CDR3 is TGTGCCAGTAGGGGACTCGGGACGGTAAACTATGGCTACACCTTC. It specifies CASRGLGTVNYGYTF.

The chain employs TRBV7-6 and TRBJ2-1; a weak D match, TRBD2 (6 bases). This CDR3 region has 18 residues. Germline lookup yields CDR1 SGHVS and CDR2 FNYEAQ. The V gene lost 1 base and the J gene lost 0 bases, with 16 bases spanning the gap. Here the CDR3 DNA reads TGTGCCAGCAGCTTAGGTCTTCGGCGGGACCTCTCCTACAATGAGCAGTTCTTC. This translates into CASSLGLRRDLSYNEQFF.

CDR3 region: CASKEIGHDYGYTF. CDR3 nucleotides: TGTGCCAGCAAAGAAATAGGACACGACTATGGCTACACCTTC. The rearrangement links TRBV2 to TRBJ1-2, with D perhaps TRBD1 (5 bases). V lost 7 bases, J lost 3 bases, and 15 bases lay in between. Germline V gene data show CDR1 as SNHLY and CDR2 as FYNNEI. CDR3 size: 14 residues.

The chain carries TRBV18 and TRBJ1-1, with D perhaps matching TRBD1 (6 bases). The CDR3 has 19 amino acids. Per germline, CDR1 KGHSH and CDR2 LQKENI. V was pared by 1 base and J by 1 base, with 22 bases between. CDR3 nucleotide sequence: TGTGCCAGCTCACCACTTCAAGGTAGGGGGGGTCTGCCGAACACTGAAGCTTTCTTT. Translated, it gives CASSPLQGRGGLPNTEAFF.

V usage is TRBV7-2 and J usage is TRBJ1-5; no reliable D call. The CDR3 consists of 15 residues. CDR1 SGHTA and CDR2 FQGNSA come from the germline V gene. Trimming stripped 1 base from V and 7 bases from J, with 14 bases between. CDR3 in DNA: TGTGCCAGCAGCTTAGGGTGGACGGAGGGCCAGCCCCAGCATTTT. Amino acid sequence: CASSLGWTEGQPQHF.

Notes on this clone: The same CDR3 can be traced to other DNA sequences in this sample. The chain joins TRBV7-9 to TRBJ2-7; 7 bases match TRBD1. The CDR3 has 12 amino acids. V lost 3 bases, J lost 4 bases, and 0 bases stayed unmatched. CDR1 is SEHNR, CDR2 FQNEAQ, per germline (reference sequence). The CDR3 DNA is TGTGCCAGCAGCTTGACAGGGTACGAGCAGTACTTC. Protein: CASSLTGYEQYF.

The chain is built from TRBV5-1 and TRBJ2-2, with 9 bases aligning to TRBD2. V lost 7 bases and J lost 2; bases outside the gene matches: 6. From germline, CDR1 is SGHRS and CDR2 YFSETQ. The length of the CDR3 is 15 residues. In DNA form, the CDR3 reads TGCGCCAGCGGTGAGACTAGCGGAAACACCGGGGAGCTGTTTTTT. It codes for CASGETSGNTGELFF.

The rearrangement links TRBV9 to TRBJ2-7, with 7 bases lining up with TRBD2. The CDR3 length is 20 residues. The V segment lost 0 bases and the J segment 2 bases; nucleotides outside the gene matches: 20. Germline CDR1 and CDR2: SGDLS and YYNGEE. CDR3 in DNA: TGTGCCAGCAGCGTAGAACCGGGAGGCAGTTTTCTCGGGGTCCCCTACGAGCAGTACTTC. Its protein product is CASSVEPGGSFLGVPYEQYF.

This sequence joins TRBV7-2 and TRBJ2-3, with 8 bases matching TRBD1. The CDR3 covers 15 residues. The germline V gene encodes CDR1 SGHTA and CDR2 FQGNSA. The V segment lost 5 bases and the J segment 6 bases; nucleotides outside the gene matches: 10. The CDR3 loop reads CASSPQGADWDTQYF. CDR3 DNA: TGTGCCAGCAGCCCCCAGGGGGCCGATTGGGATACGCAGTATTTT. Complete variable domain (other parts from reference TRBV7-2 and TRBJ2-3): GAGVSQSPSNKVTEKGKDVELRCDPISGHTALYWYRQSLGQGLEFLIYFQGNSAPDKSGLPSDRFSAERTGGSVSTLTIQRTQQEDSAVYLCASSPQGADWDTQYFGPGTRLTVL.

The chain couples TRBV19 to TRBJ2-7, with TRBD1 matching 10 bases. The CDR3 is 16 residues long. The trim removed 4 bases at V and 3 bases at J, leaving 9 bases unmatched. Germline V gene data show CDR1 as LNHDA and CDR2 as SQIVND (reference sequence). The CDR3 coding sequence is TGTGCCAGTAGTACCCCAACCGGGACAGGGGTCTACGAGCAGTACTTC. Translation gives CASSTPTGTGVYEQYF.

The J gene is TRBJ2-6, the V gene TRBV30, with D possibly TRBD1 on 5 matching bases. This CDR3 has 15 residues. The V end was cut by 0 bases, the J end by 4 bases, with 10 bases between. The germline V gene encodes CDR1 GTSNPN and CDR2 SVGIG (reference sequence). The CDR3 bases are TGTGCCTGGAGTGTTACAGGTCTGGGGGCCAACGTCCTGACTTTC. Protein sequence: CAWSVTGLGANVLTF.

V and J are TRBV24-1 and TRBJ1-1; 9 nucleotides match TRBD1. J lost 1 base, V lost 4 bases, and 3 bases had no gene match. CDR3 length: 15 residues. Per the germline V gene, CDR1 is KGHDR and CDR2 is SFDVKD. CDR3: CATSDSTGGNTEAFF. For the CDR3, the DNA is TGTGCCACCAGTGACTCGACAGGGGGGAACACTGAAGCTTTCTTT.

The rearrangement uses TRBV30 and TRBJ1-1, with D possibly TRBD1 on 6 matching bases. Germline assignment: CDR1 GTSNPN and CDR2 SVGIG (reference sequence). This CDR3 comprises 11 residues. The V end lost 5 bases, the J end lost 12 bases, and 16 bases lay between the germline ends. This CDR3 reads CAWGGPLGSFF. The DNA for the CDR3 is TGTGCCTGGGGGGGCCCTCTGGGGTCTTTCTTT.

J is TRBJ2-7 and V is TRBV18, with D tentatively TRBD1 (7 bases). Germline V gene data show CDR1 as KGHSH and CDR2 as LQKENI. V lost 5 bases to trimming and J lost 5 bases, with 19 bases between them. The CDR3 loop spans 15 amino acids. The CDR3 protein is CASSSYGGGADEQYF. CDR3 bases: TGTGCCAGCTCATCATATGGAGGGGGCGCGGACGAGCAGTACTTC.

The chain employs TRBV24-1 and TRBJ2-7; the D gene is possibly TRBD1 (5 bases). This CDR3 is 15 amino acids long. The V gene's germline CDR1 is KGHDR and CDR2 SFDVKD. The chain's CDR3 is CVRGRVECQPYEQYF. In nucleotides, the CDR3 is TGTGTTAGGGGCAGGGTTGAGTGCCAGCCCTACGAGCAGTACTTC.

The rearrangement links TRBV4-3 to TRBJ2-1; weak D call: TRBD2 (6 bases). V was trimmed by 3 bases and J by 6 bases, leaving 18 bases between them. This CDR3 is built from 16 residues. The V gene's germline CDR1 is LGHNA and CDR2 YSLEER. CDR3 sequence (DNA): TGCGCCAGCAGCCAGGGGACTCTACCCCAGGGCAATGAGCAGTTCTTC. This translates into CASSQGTLPQGNEQFF.

This chain uses TRBV5-1 with TRBJ1-1, with a weak D call TRBD1 (6 bases). Germline CDR1 reads SGHRS; CDR2 reads YFSETQ. CDR3 size: 14 residues. The V gene lost 4 bases and the J gene lost 5 bases, with 15 bases spanning the gap. CDR3 in amino acids: CASSAQGLGTEAFF. DNA for the CDR3: TGCGCCAGCAGCGCTCAGGGGCTCGGGACTGAAGCTTTCTTT.

The chain uses TRBV6-5 and TRBJ1-3; no definite D call. This CDR3 spans 13 amino acids. The germline CDR1 and CDR2 sequences are MNHEY and SVGAGI. Deletions cut 7 bases from V and 3 bases from J, with 10 bases between. The CDR3 DNA is TGTGCCAGCACAGGAGGGCTTGGAAACACCATATATTTT. It specifies CASTGGLGNTIYF.

The chain is built from TRBV5-8 and TRBJ2-7; 8 positions agree with TRBD2. This CDR3 comprises 13 residues. Trimming cost V 0 bases and J 6 bases; bases outside gene matches: 2. Per the germline V gene, CDR1 is SGHTS and CDR2 is YDEGEE. The CDR3 region is CASSLAGGSEQYF. In nucleotides, the CDR3 is TGTGCCAGCAGCTTGGCGGGGGGGAGCGAGCAGTACTTC.

This clone has a single count. The chain joins TRBV19 to TRBJ2-3, with 8 bases lining up with TRBD2. Per the germline V gene, CDR1 is LNHDA and CDR2 is SQIVND (reference sequence). V shed 4 bases, J shed 2 bases, and the junction held 14 bases outside the gene matches. The CDR3 runs 18 residues. In nucleotides, the CDR3 is TGTGCCAGTAGTACCACAAATCCGGGACTAGGGTTCACAGATACGCAGTATTTT. It is translated as CASSTTNPGLGFTDTQYF.